This T cell receptor (beta chain) was observed in a study of regulatory T cells in long-lasting Graves disease. Study-level background: Patients with persistent Graves' disease had over 5 years of antithyroid drugs and persistent TSH receptor antibodies. Study-wide results and limits: The analysis examined peripheral blood only and excluded thyroid tissue.

Building of the TCR beta libraries involved iRepertoire HTBI primers and Arm-PCR of CDR3 regions. TCRdb analysed the multiplex PCR reads with MiXCR anew, one entry per CDR3 protein. This repertoire shows about 420,000 distinct CDR3 sequences, 23% found once; its top ten account for about a quarter. Looked up from germline, CDR1 is SGHAT and CDR2 is FQNNGV. Unmatched junction bases numbered 7, after V lost 4 bases and J lost 8 bases. CDR3 length equals 15 residues. Time point of the sample: persistent/refractory GD, antithyroid drugs over 5 years with positive TRAb. Following extraction of RNA from PBMCs, that RNA was used to make the TCR library. Patients were from an endocrinology department in Xi'an, China. Notes on this clonotype: The antigen is undetermined.

The source material was peripheral blood mononuclear cells (PBMCs), sampled when the disease was refractory, from a patient treated with antithyroid drugs. The TCR originated in a female donor with Graves disease. The chain recombines TRBV11-2 with TRBJ2-2, with 10 bases that match TRBD1. Here the CDR3 reads CASSSLDRGLGELFF. The CDR3 DNA reads as TGTGCCAGCAGCTCTCTGGACAGGGGGTTAGGGGAGCTGTTTTTT.